This entry is about one T cell receptor beta chain. The data were obtained in a study of blood T cell repertoires in COVID-19. The overall study: Nucleic acid was either cDNA or gDNA, and it came from T cells, B-cell-depleted T cells, or PBMCs.

Trimming cost V 10 bases and J 4 bases, with 22 bases left between them. The CDR3 loop spans 15 amino acids. CDR1 and CDR2 from the germline V gene are LNHDA and SQIVND (reference sequence). As originally analysed: Reference gene primer amplification yielded estimated nucleated cell counts. The table came from immunoSEQ multiplex PCR; TCRdb's copy has only in-frame clones and leaves some out. V and J calls and clone size follow that table, whereas D and trimming were derived from the DNA. The sample has tens of thousands of clones, about 89% seen once; the top ten hold around 10%. The sequencing sample was made of peripheral blood. The sequence was obtained from a man older than 75 with active COVID-19. The J gene is TRBJ1-1, the V gene TRBV19, with a possible D match to TRBD1 (6 bases). The CDR3 sequence: CATLKGGFFGTEAFF. For the CDR3, the DNA is TGTGCCACCCTAAAGGGGGGGTTCTTCGGCACTGAAGCTTTCTTT.